This paragraph covers one T cell receptor beta chain sequence. Its antigen remains unknown. The data are from a study of blood T cells in healthy people across ages. General study findings and limits: Roughly linear declines in TCR beta diversity per million T cells occurred with age.

The length of the CDR3 is 14 residues. The junction had 5 bases not matched to a gene; V was cut back by 7 bases and J by 1 base. Germline V CDR1 and CDR2: SGHAT, FQDESV (reference sequence). The draw of peripheral blood yielded ten milliliters from each donor. A sample-barcoded 5' primer and a J-beta primer mix were used in a second PCR of about 6 to 12 cycles. Every cDNA molecule carried a tag from a template-switch adaptor bearing 12 random nucleotides. TCRdb re-analysed the 5' RACE reads in MiXCR, keeping a single row per CDR3 protein. The sample carries some 710,000 distinct CDR3 sequences, 22% recorded once.

Material: blood. This chain joins TRBV11-1 and TRBJ1-1; TRBD1 agrees at 8 bases. The receptor was derived from a man aged 65 to 85 in good health. CDR3: CASIPTGGNTEAFF. The CDR3, as DNA: TGTGCCAGCATCCCAACAGGGGGGAACACTGAAGCTTTCTTT.